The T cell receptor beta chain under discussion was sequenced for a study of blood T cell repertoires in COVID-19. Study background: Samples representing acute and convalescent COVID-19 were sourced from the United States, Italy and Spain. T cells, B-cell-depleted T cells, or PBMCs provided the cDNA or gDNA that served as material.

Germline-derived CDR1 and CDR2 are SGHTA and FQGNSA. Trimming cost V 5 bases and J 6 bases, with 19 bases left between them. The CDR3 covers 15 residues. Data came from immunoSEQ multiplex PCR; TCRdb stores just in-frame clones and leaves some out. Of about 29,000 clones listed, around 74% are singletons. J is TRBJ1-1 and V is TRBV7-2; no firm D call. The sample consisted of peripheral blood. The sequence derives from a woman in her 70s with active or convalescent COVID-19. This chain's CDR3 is CASSTHPGSVSEAFF. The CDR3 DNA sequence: TGTGCCAGCAGCACCCATCCCGGGTCGGTTTCTGAAGCTTTCTTT.